This entry concerns a single T cell receptor (beta chain). The antigen is not known. This sample was taken from a study of vaccination and CD4 T cells after COVID-19. Study-level information: Stimulation of cells relied on overlapping spike peptides derived from SARS-CoV-2, HCoV-NL63, HCoV-OC43 and HCoV-229E.

The treatment here: roughly ten-day PBMC culture with coronavirus spike peptide pools or control peptides (ViraFEST assay). ViraFEST used peptide pools to expand antigen-specific T cells and subsequently sequenced their TCRs. The Oncomine TCR Beta short-read assay generated sequence data from the DNA of cultured CD4+ T cells. TCRdb called the PCR reads again in MiXCR, with one record for every CDR3 protein. The data show approximately 10,000 distinct CDR3 sequences, about three fifths seen once. The length of the CDR3 is 13 residues. Losses at the gene ends were 6 bases for V and 2 bases for J; bases not matched to a gene: 4. Looked up from germline, CDR1 is ENHRY and CDR2 is SYGVKD.

V usage is TRBV10-3 and J usage is TRBJ2-7; 7 nucleotides line up with TRBD1. The TCR was taken from a human donor who had recovered from COVID-19. Specimen: CD4+ T cells from blood, cultured in vitro. In nucleotides, the CDR3 is TGTGCCATCAGACAGGGGCCAACCTACGAGCAGTACTTC. Translated, it gives CAIRQGPTYEQYF.